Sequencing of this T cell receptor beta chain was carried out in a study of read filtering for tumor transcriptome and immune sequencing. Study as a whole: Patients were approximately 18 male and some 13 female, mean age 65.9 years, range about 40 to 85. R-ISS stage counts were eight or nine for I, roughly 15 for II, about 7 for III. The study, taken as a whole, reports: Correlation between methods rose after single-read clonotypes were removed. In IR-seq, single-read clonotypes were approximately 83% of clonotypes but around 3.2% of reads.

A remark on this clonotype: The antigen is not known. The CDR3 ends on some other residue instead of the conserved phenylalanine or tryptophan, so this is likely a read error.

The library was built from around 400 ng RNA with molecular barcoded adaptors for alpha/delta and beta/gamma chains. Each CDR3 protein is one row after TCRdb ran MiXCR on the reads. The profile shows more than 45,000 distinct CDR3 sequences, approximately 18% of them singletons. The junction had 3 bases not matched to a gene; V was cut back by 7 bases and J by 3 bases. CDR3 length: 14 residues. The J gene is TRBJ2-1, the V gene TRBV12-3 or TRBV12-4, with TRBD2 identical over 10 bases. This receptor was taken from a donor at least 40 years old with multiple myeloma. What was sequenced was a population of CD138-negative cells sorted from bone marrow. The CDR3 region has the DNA TGTGCCAGCACGCTAGCGGGAGACTACAATGAGCAGTTCTTA. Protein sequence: CASTLAGDYNEQFL.